Listed here are 2 T cell receptor beta chains from one sample, sequenced in a study of shared clonotypes between healthy human individuals. Terminally differentiated effector memory CD45RA+ cells were left out of the naive CD8 fraction, which was CD45RO-negative and positively selected for CCR7. Sequenced by immunoSEQ multiplex PCR; TCRdb stores in-frame clones only, minus some. This repertoire shows around 2.1 million clones, about 92% found once; its top ten account for more than 1.5%. Sequencing input: naive CD8+ T cells from PBMCs. Receptors were obtained from a man between 18 and 35 years old in good health. Some clones in this sample may be carry-over from other donors' samples.

The rearrangement links TRBV9 to TRBJ2-1; D not certain. Per the germline V gene, CDR1 is SGDLS and CDR2 is YYNGEE. CDR3 length: 13 amino acids. V was pared by 2 bases and J by 7 bases, with 10 bases between. This CDR3 reads CASSVFEGNEQFF. For the CDR3, the DNA is TGTGCCAGCAGCGTGTTCGAAGGGAATGAGCAGTTCTTC.

The rearrangement links TRBV11-2 to TRBJ2-3; tentatively, D is TRBD1 (6 bases). CDR1 and CDR2 from the germline V gene are SGHAT and FQNNGV. CDR3 length equals 17 residues. V lost 7 bases and J lost 0, with 20 bases in between. CDR3 residues: CASINRPGTHSTDTQYF. CDR3 nucleotides: TGTGCCAGCATTAACCGGCCGGGGACACATAGCACAGATACGCAGTATTTT.